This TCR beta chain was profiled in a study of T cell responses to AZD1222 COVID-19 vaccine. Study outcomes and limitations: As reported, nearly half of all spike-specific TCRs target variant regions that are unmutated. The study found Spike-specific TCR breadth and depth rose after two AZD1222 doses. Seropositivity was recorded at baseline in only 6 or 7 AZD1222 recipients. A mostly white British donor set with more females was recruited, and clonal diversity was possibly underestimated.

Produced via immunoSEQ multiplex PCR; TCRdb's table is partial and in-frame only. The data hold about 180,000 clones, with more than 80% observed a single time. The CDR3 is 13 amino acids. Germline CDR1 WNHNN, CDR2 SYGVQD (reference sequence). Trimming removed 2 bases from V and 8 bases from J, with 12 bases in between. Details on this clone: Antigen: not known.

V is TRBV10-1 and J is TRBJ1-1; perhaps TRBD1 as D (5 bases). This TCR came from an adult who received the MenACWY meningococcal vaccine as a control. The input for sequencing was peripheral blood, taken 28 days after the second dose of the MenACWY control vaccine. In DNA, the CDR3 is TGCGCCAGCAGTGAGAGAGGGGTCCTCGAAGCTTTCTTT. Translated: CASSERGVLEAFF.